Below are 14 T cell receptor beta chains sequenced from a single sample in a study of shared clonotypes between healthy human individuals. The assay was immunoSEQ multiplex PCR, and TCRdb's table has in-frame clones only and misses some. The sample carries more than 1 million clones, around 82% recorded once. Source material: memory CD4+ T cells from PBMCs. Subset denoted: CD45RA-negative fraction. The receptors were sampled from a man aged 18 to 29 in good health. Some clones in this sample may be carry-over from other donors' samples.

The CDR3 sequence is CASRQREKQYF. CDR3 nucleotide sequence: TGTGCCAGCAGACAGCGGGAGAAGCAGTACTTC. The V call is TRBV6-6, the J call TRBJ2-7; 8 nucleotides agree with TRBD2. This CDR3 comprises 11 residues. V was pared by 6 bases and J by 8 bases, with 3 bases of the junction left unmatched. Looked up from germline, CDR1 is MNHNY and CDR2 is SVGAGI (reference sequence).

This clone has more than one count but fewer than ten. The chain combines TRBV7-2 with TRBJ2-5; 7 nucleotides match TRBD1. Germline assignment: CDR1 SGHTA and CDR2 FQGNSA. Trimming at V came to 1 base and at J to 11 bases, leaving 7 bases not matched to a gene. This CDR3 has 13 residues. CDR3 in DNA: TGTGCCAGCAGCTTAGAGACAGGGCTTGAGCAGTACTTC. This encodes CASSLETGLEQYF. Full variable domain (rest looked up from reference TRBV7-2 and TRBJ2-5): GAGVSQSPSNKVTEKGKDVELRCDPISGHTALYWYRQSLGQGLEFLIYFQGNSAPDKSGLPSDRFSAERTGGSVSTLTIQRTQQEDSAVYLCASSLETGLEQYFGPGTRLLVL.

The gene calls are TRBV6-5 and TRBJ1-2, with D unresolved. CDR1 is MNHEY, CDR2 SVGAGI, per germline. Trimming cost V 0 bases and J 0 bases, with 11 bases left between them. This CDR3 spans 16 amino acids. CDR3 sequence: CASSYSIVRTNYGYTF. In DNA, the CDR3 is TGTGCCAGCAGTTACTCGATCGTCAGAACTAACTATGGCTACACCTTC.

This chain connects TRBV19 to TRBJ2-1; D assignment may be TRBD1 or TRBD2 (5 bases each). Trimming took 6 bases from V and 9 from J, leaving 18 bases between them. The CDR3 consists of 14 residues. CDR1 LNHDA and CDR2 SQIVND come from the germline V gene (reference sequence). The chain's CDR3 is CASRLGTTGTEQFF. For the CDR3, the DNA is TGTGCCAGTAGGCTGGGGACGACGGGGACTGAGCAGTTCTTC.

V and J are TRBV7-2 and TRBJ1-4; D might be TRBD1 (5 bases). Germline CDR1 reads SGHTA; CDR2 reads FQGNSA. Trimming stripped 7 bases from V and 5 bases from J, with 14 bases between. The CDR3 consists of 14 residues. Here the CDR3 DNA reads TGTGCCAGCACCCTCGGGGGGTCAAATGAAAAACTGTTTTTT. Translation gives CASTLGGSNEKLFF.

The chain employs TRBV15 and TRBJ1-2; D may be TRBD1 (6 bases). CDR1 and CDR2 from the germline V gene are LNHNV and YYDKDF (reference sequence). The V end was cut by 5 bases, the J end by 2 bases, with 9 bases between. The CDR3 sequence is 13 residues long. CDR3 sequence (DNA): TGTGCCACCAGCGGGACACGGAACTATGGCTACACCTTC. Protein sequence: CATSGTRNYGYTF. Combining the CDR3 with reference TRBV15 and TRBJ1-2 gives the whole variable domain DAMVIQNPRYQVTQFGKPVTLSCSQTLNHNVMYWYQQKSSQAPKLLFHYYDKDFNNEADTPDNFQSRRPNTSFCFLDIRSPGLGDTAMYLCATSGTRNYGYTFGSGTRLTVV.

This chain links TRBV6-5 with TRBJ1-4, with D possibly matching TRBD1 (5 bases). The CDR3 loop spans 16 amino acids. Trimming shortened V by 0 bases and J by 3 bases, and 11 bases separated the two germline ends. Looked up from germline, CDR1 is MNHEY and CDR2 is SVGAGI. CDR3 region: CASSYSTGVANEKLFF. CDR3 sequence (DNA): TGTGCCAGCAGTTACTCCACAGGAGTGGCTAATGAAAAACTGTTTTTT.

The chain joins TRBV6-5 to TRBJ1-4; TRBD1 is a possible D gene (5 bases). V was trimmed by 5 bases and J by 6 bases, leaving 16 bases between them. The CDR3 has 15 residues. Germline loops: CDR1 MNHEY, CDR2 SVGAGI. For the CDR3, the DNA is TGTGCCAGCAGTCCCTCGGGACTGACGGATGAAAAACTGTTTTTT. The encoded protein is CASSPSGLTDEKLFF.

The chain joins TRBV14 to TRBJ1-2; perhaps TRBD1 as D (5 bases). Germline CDR1 is SGHDN and CDR2 is FVKESK. The CDR3 has 14 residues. Trimming pared 1 base from V and 7 bases from J, leaving 13 bases between. CDR3 in DNA: TGTGCCAGCAGCCAAGCACGGGGGTCGGTTGGCTACACCTTC. Its translation is CASSQARGSVGYTF.

Comment on this clone: A far bigger clonotype differs at one base, so this is likely a read error. The sample has other DNA sequences that encode this CDR3 too. This chain connects TRBV18 to TRBJ2-5, with TRBD1 as a possible D gene (6 bases). Germline CDR1 is KGHSH and CDR2 is LQKENI. The CDR3 sequence is 13 residues long. The CDR3 sequence: CASSPGQQETQYF. CDR3 coding DNA: TGCGCCAGCTCACCAGGACAGCAAGAGACCCAGTACTTC.

The chain's CDR3 is CASSQTRQGRKGNEQFF. CDR3 nucleotide sequence: TGCGCCAGCAGCCAGACACGACAGGGGAGAAAAGGCAATGAGCAGTTCTTC. The chain links TRBV4-1 to TRBJ2-1; TRBD1 matches at 8 bases. The trim removed 3 bases at V and 6 bases at J, leaving 13 bases unmatched. The CDR3 consists of 17 residues. Germline CDR1 reads MGHRA; CDR2 reads YSYEKL.

The genes are TRBV7-3 and TRBJ2-3, with D unclear. Deletions cut 3 bases from V and 4 bases from J, with 8 bases between. CDR3 size: 13 residues. The germline CDR1 and CDR2 sequences are SGHTA and FQGTGA. The CDR3 spells CASSLSVPDTQYF. In DNA, the CDR3 is TGTGCCAGCAGCTTGAGCGTCCCAGATACGCAGTATTTT.

The genes are TRBV18 and TRBJ2-7; D gene uncertain. Germline V gene sequence: CDR1 KGHSH, CDR2 LQKENI. V shed 3 bases and J shed 1 base, with 10 bases lying between them. The CDR3 totals 14 residues. The CDR3 DNA sequence: TGTGCCAGCTCACCGGAGTTAGTTTCCTACGAGCAGTACTTC. Protein: CASSPELVSYEQYF. Based on the CDR3 plus reference TRBV18 and TRBJ2-7, the full variable domain is NAGVMQNPRHLVRRRGQEARLRCSPMKGHSHVYWYRQLPEEGLKFMVYLQKENIIDESGMPKERFSAEFPKEGPSILRIQQVVRGDSAAYFCASSPELVSYEQYFGPGTRLTVT.

This chain links TRBV7-9 with TRBJ1-5; tentatively, D is TRBD1 (6 bases). Trimming stripped 3 bases from V and 1 base from J, with 10 bases between. CDR1 is SEHNR, CDR2 FQNEAQ, per germline (reference sequence). This CDR3 has 15 amino acids. CDR3 residues: CASSLRGGSNQPQHF. The CDR3 bases are TGTGCCAGCAGCTTGAGGGGGGGAAGCAATCAGCCCCAGCATTTT. The full variable domain, rest sourced from reference TRBV7-9 and TRBJ1-5, is DTGVSQNPRHKITKRGQNVTFRCDPISEHNRLYWYRQTLGQGPEFLTYFQNEAQLEKSRLLSDRFSAERPKGSFSTLEIQRTEQGDSAMYLCASSLRGGSNQPQHFGDGTRLSIL.